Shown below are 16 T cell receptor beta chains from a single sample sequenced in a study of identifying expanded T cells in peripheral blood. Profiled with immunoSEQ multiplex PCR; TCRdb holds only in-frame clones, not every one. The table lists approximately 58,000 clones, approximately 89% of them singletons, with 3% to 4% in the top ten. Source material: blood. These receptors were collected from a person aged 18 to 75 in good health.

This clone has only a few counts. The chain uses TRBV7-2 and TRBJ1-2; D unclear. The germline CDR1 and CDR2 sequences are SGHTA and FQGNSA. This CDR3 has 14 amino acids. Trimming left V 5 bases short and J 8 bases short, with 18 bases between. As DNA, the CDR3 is TGTGCCAGCAGCCTACTCTTAGGTCACGGAGGCTACACCTTC. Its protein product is CASSLLLGHGGYTF.

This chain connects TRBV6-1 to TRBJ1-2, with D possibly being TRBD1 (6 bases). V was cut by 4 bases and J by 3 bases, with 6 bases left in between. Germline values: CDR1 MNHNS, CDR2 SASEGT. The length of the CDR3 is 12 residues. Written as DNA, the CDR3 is TGTGCCAGCAGTGCAGGGGACTATGGCTACACCTTC. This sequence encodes CASSAGDYGYTF.

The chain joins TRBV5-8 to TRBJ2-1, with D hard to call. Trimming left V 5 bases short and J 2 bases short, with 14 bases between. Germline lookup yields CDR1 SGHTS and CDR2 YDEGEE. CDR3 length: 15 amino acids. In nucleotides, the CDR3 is TGTGCCAGCAGACCCCACAACCTGCCCTACAATGAGCAGTTCTTC. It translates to CASRPHNLPYNEQFF.

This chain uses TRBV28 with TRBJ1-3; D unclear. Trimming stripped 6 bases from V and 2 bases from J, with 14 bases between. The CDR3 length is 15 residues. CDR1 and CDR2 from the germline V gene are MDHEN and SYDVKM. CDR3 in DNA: TGTGCCAGCAGCCCAGCTCGGGGAACTGGAAACACCATATATTTT. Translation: CASSPARGTGNTIYF.

This CDR3 is CASSRGQGANEQYF. The DNA of the CDR3 is TGTGCCAGTAGTCGGGGGCAGGGGGCAAACGAGCAGTACTTC. The chain carries TRBV19 and TRBJ2-7; 8 bases align to TRBD1. In germline, CDR1 is LNHDA, CDR2 SQIVND (reference sequence). The CDR3 is 14 amino acids. Trimming took 5 bases from V and 5 from J; bases not matched to a gene: 8.

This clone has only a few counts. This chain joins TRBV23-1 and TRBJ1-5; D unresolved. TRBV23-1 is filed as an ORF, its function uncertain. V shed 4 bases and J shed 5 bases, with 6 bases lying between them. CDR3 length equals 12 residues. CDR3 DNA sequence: TGCGCCAGCAGTCGAGCGCATCAGCCCCAGCATTTT. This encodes CASSRAHQPQHF.

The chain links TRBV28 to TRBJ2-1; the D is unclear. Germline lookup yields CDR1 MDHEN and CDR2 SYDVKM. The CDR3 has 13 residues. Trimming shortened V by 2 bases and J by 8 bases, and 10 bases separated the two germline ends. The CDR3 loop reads CASSLSGSHEQFF. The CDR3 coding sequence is TGTGCCAGCAGTTTAAGTGGTAGCCATGAGCAGTTCTTC.

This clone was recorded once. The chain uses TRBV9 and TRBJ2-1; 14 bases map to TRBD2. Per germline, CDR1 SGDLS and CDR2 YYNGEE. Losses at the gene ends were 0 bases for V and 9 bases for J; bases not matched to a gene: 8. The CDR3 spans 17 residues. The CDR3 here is CASSVETSGGALGEQFF. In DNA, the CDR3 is TGTGCCAGCAGCGTAGAGACTAGCGGGGGGGCCTTGGGTGAGCAGTTCTTC.

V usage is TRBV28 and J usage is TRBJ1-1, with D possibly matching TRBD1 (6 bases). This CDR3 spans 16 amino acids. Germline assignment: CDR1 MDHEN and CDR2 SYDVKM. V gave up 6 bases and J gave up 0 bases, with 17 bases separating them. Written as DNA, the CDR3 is TGTGCCAGCAGGCGGGGCCCGGGGGCCCTGAACACTGAAGCTTTCTTT. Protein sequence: CASRRGPGALNTEAFF.

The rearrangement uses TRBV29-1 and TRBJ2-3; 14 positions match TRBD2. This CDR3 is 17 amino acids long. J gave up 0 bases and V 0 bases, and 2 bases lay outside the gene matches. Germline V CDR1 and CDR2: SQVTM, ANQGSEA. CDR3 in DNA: TGCAGCGTTGAAGATTGGACTAGCGGGGGGAGCACAGATACGCAGTATTTT. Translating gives CSVEDWTSGGSTDTQYF.

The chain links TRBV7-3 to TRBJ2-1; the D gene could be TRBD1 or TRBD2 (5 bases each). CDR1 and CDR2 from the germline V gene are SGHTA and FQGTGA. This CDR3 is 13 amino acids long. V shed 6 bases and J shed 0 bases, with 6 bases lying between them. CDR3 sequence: CASSGGSYNEQFF. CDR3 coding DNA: TGTGCCAGCAGTGGGGGCTCCTACAATGAGCAGTTCTTC. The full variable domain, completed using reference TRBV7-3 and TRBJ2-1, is GAGVSQTPSNKVTEKGKYVELRCDPISGHTALYWYRQSLGQGPEFLIYFQGTGAADDSGLPNDRFFAVRPEGSVSTLKIQRTERGDSAVYLCASSGGSYNEQFFGPGTRLTVL.

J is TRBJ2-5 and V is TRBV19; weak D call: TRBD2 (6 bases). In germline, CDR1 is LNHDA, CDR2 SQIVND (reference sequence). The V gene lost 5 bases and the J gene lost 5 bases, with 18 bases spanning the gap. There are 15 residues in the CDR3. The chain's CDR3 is CASSLRDSTRETQYF. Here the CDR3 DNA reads TGTGCCAGTAGTCTCCGGGACTCCACGCGGGAGACCCAGTACTTC. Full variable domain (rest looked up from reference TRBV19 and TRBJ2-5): DGGITQSPKYLFRKEGQNVTLSCEQNLNHDAMYWYRQDPGQGLRLIYYSQIVNDFQKGDIAEGYSVSREKKESFPLTVTSAQKNPTAFYLCASSLRDSTRETQYFGPGTRLLVL.

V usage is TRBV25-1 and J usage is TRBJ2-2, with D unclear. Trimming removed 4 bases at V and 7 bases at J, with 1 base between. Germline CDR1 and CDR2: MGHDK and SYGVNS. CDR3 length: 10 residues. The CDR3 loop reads CASSGGELFF. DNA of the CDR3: TGTGCCAGCAGTGGCGGGGAGCTGTTTTTT.

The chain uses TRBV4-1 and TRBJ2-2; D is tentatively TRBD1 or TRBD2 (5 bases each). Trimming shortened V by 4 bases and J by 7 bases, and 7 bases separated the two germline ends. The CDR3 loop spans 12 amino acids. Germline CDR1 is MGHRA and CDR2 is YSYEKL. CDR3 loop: CASSRGIGELFF. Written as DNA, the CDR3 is TGCGCCAGCAGCCGGGGGATCGGGGAGCTGTTTTTT.

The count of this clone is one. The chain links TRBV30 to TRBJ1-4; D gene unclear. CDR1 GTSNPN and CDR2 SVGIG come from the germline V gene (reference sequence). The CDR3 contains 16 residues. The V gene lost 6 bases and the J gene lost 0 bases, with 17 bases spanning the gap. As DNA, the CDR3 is TGTGCCTGCACTCGAGGAGGGATTGCAACTAATGAAAAACTGTTTTTT. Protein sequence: CACTRGGIATNEKLFF.

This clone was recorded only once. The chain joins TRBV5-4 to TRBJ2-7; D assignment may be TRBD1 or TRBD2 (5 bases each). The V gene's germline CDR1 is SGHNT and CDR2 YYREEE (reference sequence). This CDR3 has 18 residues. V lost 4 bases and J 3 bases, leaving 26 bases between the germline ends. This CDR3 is CASSPGDQILTFGYEQYF. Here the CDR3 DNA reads TGTGCCAGCAGCCCCGGGGACCAGATCCTTACGTTCGGCTACGAGCAGTACTTC.